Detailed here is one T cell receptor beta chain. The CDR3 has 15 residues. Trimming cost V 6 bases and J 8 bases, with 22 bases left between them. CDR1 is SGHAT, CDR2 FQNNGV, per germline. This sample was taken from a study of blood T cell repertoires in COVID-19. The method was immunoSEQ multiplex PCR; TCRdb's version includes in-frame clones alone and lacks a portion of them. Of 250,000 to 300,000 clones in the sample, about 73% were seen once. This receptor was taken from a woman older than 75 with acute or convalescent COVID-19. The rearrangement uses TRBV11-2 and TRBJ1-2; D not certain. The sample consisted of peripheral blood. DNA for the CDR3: TGTGCCAGCAGGAGACGGGAGCTCGGTTTTGCAGGCTACACCTTC. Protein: CASRRRELGFAGYTF.